The rows below give T cell receptor beta chains drawn from one sample of a study of blood T cell repertoires in COVID-19. Sequencing used immunoSEQ multiplex PCR; TCRdb keeps in-frame clones, though not all of them. The sample lists about 280,000 clones; around 90% were seen once. What was sequenced was PBMCs or T cells enriched from blood (not recorded which). Receptors originate from a woman in her forties who had recovered from COVID-19. CDR3s include the opening cysteine and the closing phenylalanine or tryptophan. Each record gives: V gene, D gene, clone size, J gene, CDR3 protein, CDR3 DNA. A D gene is named only where the DNA matches it firmly. The size of a clone is reported for some rows only, either as once, few or many, or as a class for expanded clones.

>TRBV2|.|.|TRBJ2-1
CASSDSPSNLEQFF
TGTGCCAGCAGTGATTCGCCTAGTAACCTTGAGCAGTTCTTC
>TRBV7-9|.|.|TRBJ2-5
CASSLGARTQYF
TGTGCCAGCAGCTTAGGTGCGCGGACCCAGTACTTC
>TRBV5-8|.|.|TRBJ1-2
CASSLYDRSHGYTF
TGTGCCAGCAGCTTGTATGACAGATCTCATGGCTACACCTTC
>TRBV19|TRBD1|.|TRBJ2-6
CASSLMGDSRSSGANVLTF
TGTGCCAGTAGTCTCATGGGGGACAGCCGCTCCTCTGGGGCCAACGTCCTGACTTTC
>TRBV21-1|.|.|TRBJ1-5
CASKGQGGQPQHF
TGTGCCAGCAAAGGACAGGGCGGTCAGCCCCAGCATTTT
>TRBV7-8|TRBD2|.|TRBJ2-1
CASSYGTSSNEQFF
TGTGCCAGCAGCTACGGGACTAGTTCCAATGAGCAGTTCTTC
>TRBV19|.|once|TRBJ1-1
CASRSTGINTEAFF
TGTGCCAGCCGCTCGACAGGCATAAACACTGAAGCTTTCTTT
>TRBV18|TRBD1|.|TRBJ2-6
CASSPSRGTAHQSGANVLTF
TGTGCCAGCTCACCATCTAGGGGGACAGCGCACCAATCTGGGGCCAACGTCCTGACTTTC
>TRBV28|TRBD2|.|TRBJ2-1
CASSLLGTSGSEEQFF
TGTGCCAGCAGTCTTCTCGGGACTAGCGGGAGCGAGGAGCAGTTCTTC
>TRBV7-3|.|.|TRBJ2-5
CASSTLVGRREKETQYF
TGTGCCAGCAGCACCCTTGTAGGACGGAGGGAAAAAGAGACCCAGTACTTC
>TRBV18|.|.|TRBJ2-6
CASSPGGSGANVLTF
TGTGCCAGCTCACCGGGGGGCTCTGGGGCCAACGTCCTGACTTTC
>TRBV28|TRBD2|.|TRBJ2-3
CASSSSGTRGRTDTQYF
TGTGCCAGCAGTTCTAGCGGGACCCGCGGCCGCACAGATACGCAGTATTTT
>TRBV11-3|.|.|TRBJ2-2
CASSRGGVRTGELFF
TGTGCCAGCAGTCGGGGAGGAGTAAGGACCGGGGAGCTGTTTTTT
>TRBV21-1|.|many|TRBJ1-3
CASSHRGPESGDGNTIYF
TGTGCCAGCAGCCACAGGGGGCCAGAGAGCGGAGATGGAAACACCATATATTTT
>TRBV2|TRBD2|.|TRBJ2-7
CASSPGGLATHEQYF
TGTGCCAGCAGTCCGGGGGGACTAGCGACCCACGAGCAGTACTTC
>TRBV18|.|.|TRBJ1-5
CASSPPDQPQHF
TGTGCCAGCTCACCACCCGATCAGCCCCAGCATTTT
>TRBV7-6|TRBD1|once|TRBJ1-4
CASSLGQGSANEKLFF
TGTGCCAGCAGCCTAGGACAGGGGAGTGCTAATGAAAAACTGTTTTTT
>TRBV6-1|TRBD2|.|TRBJ2-1
CASSLAGVGEQFF
TGTGCCAGCAGCCTGGCGGGAGTCGGTGAGCAGTTCTTC
>TRBV4-1|TRBD1|.|TRBJ1-6
CASSQEQGAYNSPLHF
TGCGCCAGCAGCCAAGAACAGGGGGCTTACAATTCACCCCTCCACTTT
>TRBV30|.|.|TRBJ2-2
CAWSVSTGSAGELFF
TGTGCCTGGAGTGTATCTACAGGGTCAGCCGGGGAGCTGTTTTTT
>TRBV11-3|.|.|TRBJ2-7
CASSFTGTEQYF
TGTGCCAGCAGCTTCACAGGGACCGAGCAGTACTTC
>TRBV7-8|.|.|TRBJ1-2
CASSLDGGTNYGYTF
TGTGCCAGCAGCTTAGATGGCGGTACTAACTATGGCTACACCTTC
>TRBV7-3|TRBD2|few|TRBJ2-3
CASSLFTSGVDTQYF
TGTGCCAGCAGCTTATTTACTAGCGGGGTAGATACGCAGTATTTT
>TRBV5-1|TRBD2|once|TRBJ2-7
CASSLAGPGYEQYF
TGCGCCAGCAGCTTAGCGGGGCCTGGCTACGAGCAGTACTTC
>TRBV21-1|.|.|TRBJ2-7
CASSSGTGYSYEQYF
TGTGCCAGCAGCAGTGGGACAGGGTACTCGTACGAGCAGTACTTC
>TRBV27|TRBD1|once|TRBJ2-7
CATVDRARYEQYF
TGTGCCACCGTTGACAGGGCCCGCTACGAGCAGTACTTC